Presented here are 5 T cell receptor beta chains from one specimen sequenced in a study of blood T cells in healthy people across ages. With a J-beta primer mix and a sample-barcoded 5' primer, a second PCR ran about 6 to 11 cycles. TCRdb independently ran MiXCR on the 5' RACE reads; one entry per CDR3 protein. The sample gives 920,000 or so distinct CDR3 sequences, 40% to 50% of which show up once; approximately 17% is in the top ten. What was sequenced was blood. Source of these receptors: an older woman in good health.

The V gene is TRBV5-1, the J gene TRBJ2-7; D possibly corresponds to TRBD1 (5 bases). This CDR3 comprises 14 residues. Germline assignment: CDR1 SGHRS and CDR2 YFSETQ. With 4 bases removed from V and 2 bases from J, the gap between germline ends came to 13 bases. The CDR3 nucleotides read TGCGCCAGCAGCCCGGACACCGCCCCCTACGAGCAGTACTTC. It specifies CASSPDTAPYEQYF.

This clonotype was seen a few times. This chain links TRBV27 with TRBJ2-7; D uncertain. Per germline, CDR1 MNHEY and CDR2 SMNVEV (reference sequence). V lost 5 bases and J lost 0, with 5 bases in between. The CDR3 runs to 12 residues. CDR3 DNA sequence: TGTGCCAGCAGTGCGCCCTCCTACGAGCAGTACTTC. Amino acid sequence: CASSAPSYEQYF.

The V gene is TRBV5-6, the J gene TRBJ2-4; D is ambiguous. Trimming shortened V by 4 bases and J by 5 bases, and 19 bases separated the two germline ends. Looked up from germline, CDR1 is SGHDT and CDR2 is YYEEEE. There are 16 residues in the CDR3. The CDR3 sequence: CASSHRPLMHQNIQYF. For the CDR3, the DNA is TGTGCCAGCAGCCACAGACCCCTTATGCACCAAAACATTCAGTACTTC.

The V and J genes are TRBV10-3 and TRBJ2-5; 7 positions agree with TRBD1. This CDR3 has 15 amino acids. Germline V CDR1 and CDR2: ENHRY, SYGVKD. V lost 6 bases, J lost 0 bases, and 7 bases stayed unmatched. The DNA for the CDR3 is TGTGCCATCAGGGACACGCAGGGGGACCAAGAGACCCAGTACTTC. Translated: CAIRDTQGDQETQYF.

This clonotype was seen a single time. The rearrangement uses TRBV28 and TRBJ2-7; D is perhaps TRBD2 (5 bases). The CDR3 covers 16 residues. Germline-derived CDR1 and CDR2 are MDHEN and SYDVKM. V lost 3 bases, J lost 0 bases, and 15 bases lay in between. CDR3 DNA sequence: TGTGCCAGCAGTTTGATGGCGGGCCCGCTCTCCTACGAGCAGTACTTC. Translated: CASSLMAGPLSYEQYF.